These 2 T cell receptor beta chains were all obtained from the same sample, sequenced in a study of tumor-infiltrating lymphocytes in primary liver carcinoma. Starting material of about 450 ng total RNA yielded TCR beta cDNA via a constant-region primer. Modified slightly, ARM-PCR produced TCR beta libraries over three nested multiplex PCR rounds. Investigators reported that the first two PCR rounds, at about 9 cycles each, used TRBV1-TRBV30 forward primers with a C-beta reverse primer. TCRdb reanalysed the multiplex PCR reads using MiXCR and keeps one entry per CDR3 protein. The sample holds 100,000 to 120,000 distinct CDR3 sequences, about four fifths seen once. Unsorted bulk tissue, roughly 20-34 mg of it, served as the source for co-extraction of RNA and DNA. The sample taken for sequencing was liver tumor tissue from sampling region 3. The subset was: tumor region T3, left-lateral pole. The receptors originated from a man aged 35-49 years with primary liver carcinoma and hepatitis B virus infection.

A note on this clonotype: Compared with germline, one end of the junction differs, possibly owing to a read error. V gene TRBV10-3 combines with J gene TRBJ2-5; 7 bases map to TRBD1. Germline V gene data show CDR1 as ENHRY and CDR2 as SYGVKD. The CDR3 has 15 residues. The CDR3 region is CAISESWGQGENQNF. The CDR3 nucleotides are TGTGCCATCAGTGAGTCGTGGGGTCAGGGGGAGAACCAGAACTTC.

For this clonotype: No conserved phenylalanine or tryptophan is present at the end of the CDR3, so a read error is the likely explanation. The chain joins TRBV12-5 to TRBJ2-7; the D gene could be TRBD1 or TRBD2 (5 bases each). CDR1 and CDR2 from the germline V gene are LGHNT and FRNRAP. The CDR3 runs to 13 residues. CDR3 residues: CASEGTGSYKQYL. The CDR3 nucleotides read TGTGCTAGTGAGGGGACCGGTTCCTACAAGCAGTACCTC.